This TCR beta chain emerged from a study of CD4 and CD8 cells across lung adenocarcinoma regions. TCRdb passed the PCR reads through MiXCR, listing each CDR3 protein once. Of around 18,000 distinct CDR3 sequences in the sample, roughly half were seen once. Trimming cost V 2 bases and J 2 bases; bases outside gene matches: 9. This CDR3 has 16 residues. The germline V gene has CDR1 WSHSY and CDR2 SAAADI. The patients had localized lung adenocarcinoma, a non-small cell subtype. The V call is TRBV10-2, the J call TRBJ2-7, with TRBD1 matching 7 bases. The receptor comes from a female donor with lung adenocarcinoma. The CD4 and CD8 labels of this study may be unreliable. Sequencing was carried out using CD8+ T cells from the center of a lung tumor. CDR3 sequence reads: CASSETGQALTYEQYF. CDR3 in DNA: TGCGCCAGCAGTGAGACCGGACAGGCCCTAACCTACGAGCAGTACTTC.